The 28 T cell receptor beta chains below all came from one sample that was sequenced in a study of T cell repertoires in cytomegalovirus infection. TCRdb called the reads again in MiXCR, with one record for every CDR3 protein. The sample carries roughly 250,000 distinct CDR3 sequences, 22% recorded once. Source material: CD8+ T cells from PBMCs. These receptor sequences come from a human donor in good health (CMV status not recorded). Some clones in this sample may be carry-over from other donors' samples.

In nucleotides, the CDR3 is TGTGCCAGCAGGCAGCGGGGGCTTCGTGAGCAGTTCTTC. It translates to CASRQRGLREQFF. V usage is TRBV2 and J usage is TRBJ2-1; 8 bases match TRBD2. The CDR3 runs to 13 residues. V lost 6 bases, J lost 9 bases, and 7 bases stayed unmatched. Germline V gene data show CDR1 as SNHLY and CDR2 as FYNNEI. The full variable domain, with the rest looked up from reference TRBV2 and TRBJ2-1, is EPEVTQTPSHQVTQMGQEVILRCVPISNHLYFYWYRQILGQKVEFLVSFYNNEISEKSEIFDDQFSVERPDGSNFTLKIRSTKLEDSAMYFCASRQRGLREQFFGPGTRLTVL.

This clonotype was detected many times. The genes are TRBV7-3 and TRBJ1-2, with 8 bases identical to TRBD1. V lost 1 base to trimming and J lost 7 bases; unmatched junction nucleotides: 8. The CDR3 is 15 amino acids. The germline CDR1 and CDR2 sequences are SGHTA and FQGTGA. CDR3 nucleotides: TGTGCCAGCAGCTTAAGGGCAGGGGGCATCTCTGGCTACACCTTC. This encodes CASSLRAGGISGYTF.

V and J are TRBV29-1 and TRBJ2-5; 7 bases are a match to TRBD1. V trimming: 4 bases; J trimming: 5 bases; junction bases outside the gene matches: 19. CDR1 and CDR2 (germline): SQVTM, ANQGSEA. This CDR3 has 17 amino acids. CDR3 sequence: CSVVPHLTGARRETQYF. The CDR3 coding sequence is TGCAGCGTTGTCCCCCACTTAACAGGGGCCCGACGGGAGACCCAGTACTTC.

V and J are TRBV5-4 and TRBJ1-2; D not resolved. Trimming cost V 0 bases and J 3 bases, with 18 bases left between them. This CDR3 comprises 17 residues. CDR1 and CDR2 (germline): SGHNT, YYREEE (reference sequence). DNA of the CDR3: TGTGCCAGCAGCTTGGCCATGTGGGGAGCCCTAGACTATGGCTACACCTTC. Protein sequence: CASSLAMWGALDYGYTF.

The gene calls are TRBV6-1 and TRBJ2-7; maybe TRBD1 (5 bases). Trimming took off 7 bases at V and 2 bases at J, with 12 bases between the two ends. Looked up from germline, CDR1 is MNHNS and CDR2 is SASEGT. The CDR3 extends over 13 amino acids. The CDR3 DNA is TGTGCCAGCATTCCAGGGTTGGCCTACGAGCAGTACTTC. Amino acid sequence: CASIPGLAYEQYF.

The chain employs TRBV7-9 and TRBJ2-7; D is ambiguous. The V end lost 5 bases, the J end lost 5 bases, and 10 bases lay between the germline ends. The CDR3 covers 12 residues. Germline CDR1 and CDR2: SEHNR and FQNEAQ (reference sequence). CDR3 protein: CASSPLPNEQYF. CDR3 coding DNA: TGTGCCAGCAGCCCCCTGCCTAACGAGCAGTACTTC.

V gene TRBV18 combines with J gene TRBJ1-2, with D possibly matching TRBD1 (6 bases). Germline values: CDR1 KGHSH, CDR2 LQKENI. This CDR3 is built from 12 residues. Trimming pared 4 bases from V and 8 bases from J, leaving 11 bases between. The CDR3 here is CASSRTGTGYTF. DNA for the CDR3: TGTGCCAGCTCACGAACAGGGACCGGCTACACCTTC.

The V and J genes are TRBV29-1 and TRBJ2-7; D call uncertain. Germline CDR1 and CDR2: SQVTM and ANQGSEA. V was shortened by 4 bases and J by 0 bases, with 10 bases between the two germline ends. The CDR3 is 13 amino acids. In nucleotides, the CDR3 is TGCAGCGTTGTTTTGGCGTACTCCTACGAGCAGTACTTC. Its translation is CSVVLAYSYEQYF.

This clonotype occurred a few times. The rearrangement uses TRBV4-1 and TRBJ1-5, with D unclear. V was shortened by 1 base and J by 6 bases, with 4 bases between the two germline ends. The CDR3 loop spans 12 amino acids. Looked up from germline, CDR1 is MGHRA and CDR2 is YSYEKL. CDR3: CASSQGSQPQHF. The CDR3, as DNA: TGCGCCAGCAGCCAAGGGTCTCAGCCCCAGCATTTT.

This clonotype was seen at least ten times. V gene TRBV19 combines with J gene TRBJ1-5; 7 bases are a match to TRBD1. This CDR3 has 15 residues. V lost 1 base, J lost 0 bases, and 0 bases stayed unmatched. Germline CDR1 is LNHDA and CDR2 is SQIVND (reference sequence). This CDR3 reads CASSIGDSSNQPQHF. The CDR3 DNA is TGTGCCAGTAGTATAGGGGACAGTAGCAATCAGCCCCAGCATTTT.

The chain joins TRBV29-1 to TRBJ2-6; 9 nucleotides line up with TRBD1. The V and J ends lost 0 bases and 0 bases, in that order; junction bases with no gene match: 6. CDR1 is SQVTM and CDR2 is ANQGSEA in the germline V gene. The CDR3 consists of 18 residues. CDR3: CSVEDRTGESSGANVLTF. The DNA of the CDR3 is TGCAGCGTTGAAGATCGGACAGGGGAAAGCTCTGGGGCCAACGTCCTGACTTTC.

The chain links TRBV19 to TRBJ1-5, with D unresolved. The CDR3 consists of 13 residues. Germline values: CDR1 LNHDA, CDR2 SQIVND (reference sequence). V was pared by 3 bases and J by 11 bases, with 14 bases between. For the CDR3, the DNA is TGTGCCAGTAGTATGTACGGCCAGTCGGCCCAGCATTTT. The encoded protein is CASSMYGQSAQHF.

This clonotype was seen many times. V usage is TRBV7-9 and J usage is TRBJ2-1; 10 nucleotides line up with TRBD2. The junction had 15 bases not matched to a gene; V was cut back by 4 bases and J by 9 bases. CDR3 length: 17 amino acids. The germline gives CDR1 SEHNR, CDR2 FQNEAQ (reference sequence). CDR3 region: CASSSNRGAGGLGEQFF. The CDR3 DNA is TGTGCCAGCAGCTCGAACCGGGGAGCGGGGGGGCTTGGTGAGCAGTTCTTC. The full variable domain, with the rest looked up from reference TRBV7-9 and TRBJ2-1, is DTGVSQNPRHKITKRGQNVTFRCDPISEHNRLYWYRQTLGQGPEFLTYFQNEAQLEKSRLLSDRFSAERPKGSFSTLEIQRTEQGDSAMYLCASSSNRGAGGLGEQFFGPGTRLTVL.

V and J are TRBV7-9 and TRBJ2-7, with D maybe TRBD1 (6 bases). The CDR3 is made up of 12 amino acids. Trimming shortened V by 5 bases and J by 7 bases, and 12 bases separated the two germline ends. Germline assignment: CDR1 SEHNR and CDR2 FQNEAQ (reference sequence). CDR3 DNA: TGTGCCAGCAGCGTCGGGACAATGGAGCAGTACTTC. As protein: CASSVGTMEQYF.

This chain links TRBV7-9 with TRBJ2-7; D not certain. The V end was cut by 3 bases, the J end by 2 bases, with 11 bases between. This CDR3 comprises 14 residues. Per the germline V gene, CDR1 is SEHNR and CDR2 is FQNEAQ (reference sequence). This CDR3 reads CASSFLTTAYEQYF. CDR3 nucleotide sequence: TGTGCCAGCAGCTTTCTTACTACGGCCTACGAGCAGTACTTC.

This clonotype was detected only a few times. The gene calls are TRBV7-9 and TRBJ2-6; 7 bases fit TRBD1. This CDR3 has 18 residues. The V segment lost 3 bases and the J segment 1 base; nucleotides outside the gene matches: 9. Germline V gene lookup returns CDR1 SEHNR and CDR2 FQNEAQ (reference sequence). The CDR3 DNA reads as TGTGCCAGCAGCTTTTACCCGACAGGGAAGTCTGGGGCCAACGTCCTGACTTTC. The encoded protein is CASSFYPTGKSGANVLTF.

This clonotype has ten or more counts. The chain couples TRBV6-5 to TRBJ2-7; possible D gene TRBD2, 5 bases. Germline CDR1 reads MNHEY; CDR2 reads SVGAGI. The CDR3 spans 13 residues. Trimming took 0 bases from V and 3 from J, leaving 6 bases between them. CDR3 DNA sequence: TGTGCCAGCAGTTACTCACGGGGCTACGAGCAGTACTTC. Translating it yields CASSYSRGYEQYF.

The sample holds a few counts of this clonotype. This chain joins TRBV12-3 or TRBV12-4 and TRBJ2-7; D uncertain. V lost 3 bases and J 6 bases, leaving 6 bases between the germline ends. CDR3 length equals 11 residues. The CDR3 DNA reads TGTGCCAGCAGTTTCGGGTCCGAGCAGTACTTC. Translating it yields CASSFGSEQYF.

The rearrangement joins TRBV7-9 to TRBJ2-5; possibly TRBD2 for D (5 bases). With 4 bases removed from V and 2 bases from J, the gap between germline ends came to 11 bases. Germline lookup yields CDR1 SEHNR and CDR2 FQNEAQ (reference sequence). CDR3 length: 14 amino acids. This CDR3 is CASSSSGSQETQYF. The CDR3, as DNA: TGTGCCAGCAGCTCCTCGGGGTCTCAAGAGACCCAGTACTTC.

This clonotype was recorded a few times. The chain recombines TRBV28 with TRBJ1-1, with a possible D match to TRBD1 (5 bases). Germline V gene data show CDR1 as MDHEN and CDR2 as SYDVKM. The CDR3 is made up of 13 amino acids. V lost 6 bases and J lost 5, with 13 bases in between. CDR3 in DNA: TGTGCCAGCAGCTTTAGGGGTAGTACTGAAGCTTTCTTT. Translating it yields CASSFRGSTEAFF. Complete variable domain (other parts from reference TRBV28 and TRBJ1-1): DVKVTQSSRYLVKRTGEKVFLECVQDMDHENMFWYRQDPGLGLRLIYFSYDVKMKEKGDIPEGYSVSREKKERFSLILESASTNQTSMYLCASSFRGSTEAFFGQGTRLTVV.

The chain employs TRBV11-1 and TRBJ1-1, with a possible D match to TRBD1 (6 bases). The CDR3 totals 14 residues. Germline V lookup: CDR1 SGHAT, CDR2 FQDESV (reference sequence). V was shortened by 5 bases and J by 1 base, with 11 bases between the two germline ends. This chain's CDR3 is CASSPGHGNTEAFF. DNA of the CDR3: TGTGCCAGCAGCCCGGGACACGGGAACACTGAAGCTTTCTTT.

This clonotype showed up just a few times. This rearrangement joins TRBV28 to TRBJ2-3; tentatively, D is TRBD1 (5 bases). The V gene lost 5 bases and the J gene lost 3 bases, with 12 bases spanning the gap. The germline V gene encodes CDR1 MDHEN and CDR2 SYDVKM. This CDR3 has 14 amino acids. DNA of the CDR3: TGTGCCAGCAGTGACGCAGGGTTGACAGATACGCAGTATTTT. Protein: CASSDAGLTDTQYF.

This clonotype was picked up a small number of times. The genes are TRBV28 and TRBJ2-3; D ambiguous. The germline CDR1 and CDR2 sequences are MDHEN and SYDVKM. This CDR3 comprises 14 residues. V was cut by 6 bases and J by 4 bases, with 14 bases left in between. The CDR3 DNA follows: TGTGCCAGCAGGGACCGACCAGACCCAGATACGCAGTATTTT. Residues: CASRDRPDPDTQYF.

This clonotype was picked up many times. In DNA form, the CDR3 reads TGTGCCAGCAGCTTACAGGGGGCCAAAAACATTCAGTACTTC. Encoded protein: CASSLQGAKNIQYF. The chain carries TRBV7-8 and TRBJ2-4; D may be TRBD1 (6 bases). Trimming took 2 bases from V and 1 from J, leaving 6 bases between them. Germline V CDR1 and CDR2: SGHVS, FQNEAQ. The CDR3 totals 14 residues.

This chain's CDR3 is CASSLRWPDRGGGYTF. The CDR3 bases are TGTGCCAGCAGTTTACGTTGGCCGGACCGCGGTGGGGGCTACACCTTC. The rearrangement joins TRBV28 to TRBJ1-2; D is ambiguous. V was trimmed by 2 bases and J by 8 bases, leaving 21 bases between them. The CDR3 has 16 amino acids. Germline V gives CDR1 MDHEN, CDR2 SYDVKM.

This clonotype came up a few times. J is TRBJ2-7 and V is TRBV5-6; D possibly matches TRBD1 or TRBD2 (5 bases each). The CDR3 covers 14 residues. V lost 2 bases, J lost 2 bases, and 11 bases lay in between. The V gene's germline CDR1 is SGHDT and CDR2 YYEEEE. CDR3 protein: CASSFGDGTYEQYF. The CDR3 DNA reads TGTGCCAGCAGCTTTGGGGACGGGACCTACGAGCAGTACTTC.

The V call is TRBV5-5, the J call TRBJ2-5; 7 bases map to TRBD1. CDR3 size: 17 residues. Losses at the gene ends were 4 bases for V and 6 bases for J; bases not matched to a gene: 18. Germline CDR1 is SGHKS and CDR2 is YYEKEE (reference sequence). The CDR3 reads CASSLLKTGTVEKTQYF. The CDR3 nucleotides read TGTGCCAGCAGCCTACTCAAGACAGGGACGGTTGAGAAGACCCAGTACTTC.

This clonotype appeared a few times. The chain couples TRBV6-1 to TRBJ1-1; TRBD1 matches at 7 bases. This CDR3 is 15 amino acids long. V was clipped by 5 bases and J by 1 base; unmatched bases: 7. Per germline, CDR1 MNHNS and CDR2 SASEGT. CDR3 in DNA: TGTGCCAGCAGTTACCTCACAGGGGAGAACACTGAAGCTTTCTTT. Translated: CASSYLTGENTEAFF.